This TCR beta chain originates from a study of beta chain features in type 1 diabetes. The CDR3 totals 15 residues. The J segment lost 4 bases and the V segment lost 4 bases, leaving 8 bases of the junction unmatched. Per the germline V gene, CDR1 is LGHNA and CDR2 is YSLEER. A CD45RO/CCR7/CD25/CD127/CD95/CD27 panel sorted naive, central memory, regulatory and stem cell-like memory CD4+ cells. General study points: In patients and controls equally, PCR might favor templates that are shorter. Whether HLA type affects TCRB rearrangement stayed undetermined in the present work.

This clone was counted between two and nine times. What it recognizes is unknown. Reverse transcription of all isolated RNA meant that expressed TCRB transcripts were sequenced. The read count averaged around 3.5 million across naive, central memory and regulatory T cell samples. The method was immunoSEQ multiplex PCR; TCRdb's version includes in-frame clones alone and lacks a portion of them. The sample includes a few hundred thousand clones, around 13% of them seen just once. Specimen: naive CD4+ T cells from blood. This sequence was found in a young man in good health. The chain couples TRBV4-3 to TRBJ2-7; 9 nucleotides align to TRBD1. In DNA form, the CDR3 reads TGCGCCAGCAGCCGACTGACCGGGACAGGGTACGAGCAGTACTTC. This encodes CASSRLTGTGYEQYF.